This T cell receptor beta chain was recovered during a study of blood T cell repertoires in COVID-19. Study-wide background: The study drew acute and convalescent COVID-19 samples from the United States, Italy and Spain.

Method: immunoSEQ multiplex PCR; TCRdb's copy keeps in-frame clones and lacks some. This sample carries approximately 220,000 clones, about 82% of them seen once, and the ten largest clones take under 11%. Germline CDR1 is LNHDA and CDR2 is SQIVND (reference sequence). Trimming cost V 6 bases and J 5 bases, with 7 bases left between them. The CDR3 length is 11 residues. This receptor was taken from a woman aged 80 or over with acute or convalescent COVID-19. Material for sequencing was peripheral blood. The chain joins TRBV19 to TRBJ1-2; D is unclear. CDR3 coding DNA: TGTGCCAGTAGCACCGGGTATGGCTACACCTTC. This translates into CASSTGYGYTF.